The sequence of this TCR beta chain was determined in a study of cytomegalovirus exposure and HLA in healthy donors. This CDR3 has 15 amino acids. Germline CDR1 reads MGHDK; CDR2 reads SYGVNS. V gave up 3 bases and J gave up 5 bases, with 17 bases separating them. The study ran its PCR with 60 Vbeta and 13 Jbeta primers. The repertoire was sequenced with immunoSEQ multiplex PCR; TCRdb's copy has only in-frame clones and lacks some. The data contain under 45,000 clones, approximately 75% of them seen just once; the ten biggest clones take up approximately 1.4%. This chain links TRBV25-1 with TRBJ2-7; the D gene is possibly TRBD2 (7 bases). The origin of this receptor is a man aged 25-45 years in good health and CMV-seronegative. Material: PBMCs. The CDR3 loop is CASSDLDGRGDEQYF. Here the CDR3 DNA reads TGTGCCAGCAGTGATTTAGATGGGAGGGGGGACGAGCAGTACTTC.